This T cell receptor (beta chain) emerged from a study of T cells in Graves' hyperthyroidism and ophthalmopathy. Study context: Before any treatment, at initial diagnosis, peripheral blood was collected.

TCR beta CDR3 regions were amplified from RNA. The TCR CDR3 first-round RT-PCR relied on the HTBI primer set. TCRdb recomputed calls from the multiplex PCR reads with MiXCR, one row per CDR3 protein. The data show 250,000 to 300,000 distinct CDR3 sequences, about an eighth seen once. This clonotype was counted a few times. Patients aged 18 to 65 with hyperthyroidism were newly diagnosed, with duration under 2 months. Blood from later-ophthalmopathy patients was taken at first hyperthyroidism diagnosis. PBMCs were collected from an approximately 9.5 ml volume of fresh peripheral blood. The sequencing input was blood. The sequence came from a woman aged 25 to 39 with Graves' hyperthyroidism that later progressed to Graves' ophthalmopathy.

The CDR3 protein is CASSLGGTSGYNEQFF. The DNA for the CDR3 is TGTGCCAGCAGCCTAGGAGGGACTAGCGGATACAATGAGCAGTTCTTC. The J gene is TRBJ2-1, the V gene TRBV28; 11 nucleotides match TRBD2. Germline assignment: CDR1 MDHEN and CDR2 SYDVKM. The V gene end was trimmed by 6 bases and the J gene end by 4 bases; junction bases not matched to a gene: 8. The CDR3 covers 16 residues.